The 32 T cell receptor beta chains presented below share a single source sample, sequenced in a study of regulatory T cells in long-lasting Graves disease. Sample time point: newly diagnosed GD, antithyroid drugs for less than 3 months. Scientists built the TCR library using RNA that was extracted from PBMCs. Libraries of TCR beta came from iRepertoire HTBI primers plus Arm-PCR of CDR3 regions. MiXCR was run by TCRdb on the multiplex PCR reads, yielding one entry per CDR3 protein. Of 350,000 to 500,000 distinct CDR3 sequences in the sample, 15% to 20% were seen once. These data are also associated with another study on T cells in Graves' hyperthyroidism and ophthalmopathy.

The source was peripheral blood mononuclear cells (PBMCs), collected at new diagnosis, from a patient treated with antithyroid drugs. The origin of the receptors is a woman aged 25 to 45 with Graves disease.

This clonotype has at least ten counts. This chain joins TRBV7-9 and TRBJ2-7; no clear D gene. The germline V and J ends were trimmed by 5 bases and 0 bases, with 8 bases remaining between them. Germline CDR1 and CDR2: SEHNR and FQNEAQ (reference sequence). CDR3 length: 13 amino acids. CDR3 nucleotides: TGTGCCAGCAGCAAGACCAACTCCTACGAGCAGTACTTC. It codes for CASSKTNSYEQYF.

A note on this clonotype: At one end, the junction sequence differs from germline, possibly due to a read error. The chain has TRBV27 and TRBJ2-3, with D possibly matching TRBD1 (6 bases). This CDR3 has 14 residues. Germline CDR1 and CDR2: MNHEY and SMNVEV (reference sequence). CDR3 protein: CASSPLTGLETRYF. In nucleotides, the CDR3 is TGTGCCAGCAGCCCTCTAACAGGGTTGGAGACCCGGTACTTC.

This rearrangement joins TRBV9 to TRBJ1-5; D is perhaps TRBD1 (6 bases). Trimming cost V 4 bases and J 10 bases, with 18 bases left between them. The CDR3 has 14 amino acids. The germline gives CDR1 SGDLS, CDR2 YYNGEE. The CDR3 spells CASSPRFGGHPQHF. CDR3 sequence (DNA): TGTGCCAGCAGCCCCAGGTTCGGGGGGCACCCCCAGCATTTT. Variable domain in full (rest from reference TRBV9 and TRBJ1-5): DSGVTQTPKHLITATGQRVTLRCSPRSGDLSVYWYQQSLDQGLQFLIQYYNGEERAKGNILERFSAQQFPDLHSELNLSSLELGDSALYFCASSPRFGGHPQHFGDGTRLSIL.

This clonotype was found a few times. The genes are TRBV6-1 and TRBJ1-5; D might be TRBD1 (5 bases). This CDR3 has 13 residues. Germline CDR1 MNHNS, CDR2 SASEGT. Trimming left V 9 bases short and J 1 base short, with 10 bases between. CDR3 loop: CASKDSSNQPQHF. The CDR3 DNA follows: TGTGCCAGTAAAGACAGCAGCAATCAGCCCCAGCATTTT.

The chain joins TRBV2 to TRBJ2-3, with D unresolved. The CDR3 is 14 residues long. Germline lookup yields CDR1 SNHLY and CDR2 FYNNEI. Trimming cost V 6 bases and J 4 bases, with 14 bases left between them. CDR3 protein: CASRLVGLPDTQYF. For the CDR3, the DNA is TGTGCCAGCAGACTCGTCGGGTTACCAGATACGCAGTATTTT. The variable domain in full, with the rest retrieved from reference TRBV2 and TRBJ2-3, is EPEVTQTPSHQVTQMGQEVILRCVPISNHLYFYWYRQILGQKVEFLVSFYNNEISEKSEIFDDQFSVERPDGSNFTLKIRSTKLEDSAMYFCASRLVGLPDTQYFGPGTRLTVL.

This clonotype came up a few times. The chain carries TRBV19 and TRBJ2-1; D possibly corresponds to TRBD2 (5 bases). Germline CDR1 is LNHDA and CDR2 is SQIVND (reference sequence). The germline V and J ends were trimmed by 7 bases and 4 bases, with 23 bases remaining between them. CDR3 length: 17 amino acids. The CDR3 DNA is TGTGCCAGTAACCCGCGCGGGTTGGCGGATTCTTACAATGAGCAGTTCTTC. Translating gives CASNPRGLADSYNEQFF.

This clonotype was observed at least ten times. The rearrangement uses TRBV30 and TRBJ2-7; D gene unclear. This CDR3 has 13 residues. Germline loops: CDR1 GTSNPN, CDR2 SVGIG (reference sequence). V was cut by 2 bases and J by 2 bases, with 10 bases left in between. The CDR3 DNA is TGTGCCTGGAGTCTCAGATTTGCCTACGAGCAGTACTTC. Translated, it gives CAWSLRFAYEQYF.

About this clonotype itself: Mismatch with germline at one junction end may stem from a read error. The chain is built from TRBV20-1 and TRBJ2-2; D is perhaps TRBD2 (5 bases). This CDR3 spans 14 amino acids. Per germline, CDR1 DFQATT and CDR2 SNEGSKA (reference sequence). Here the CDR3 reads CSAEERPNTGELCF. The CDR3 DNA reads TGCAGTGCAGAAGAGCGCCCCAACACCGGGGAGCTGTGTTTT.

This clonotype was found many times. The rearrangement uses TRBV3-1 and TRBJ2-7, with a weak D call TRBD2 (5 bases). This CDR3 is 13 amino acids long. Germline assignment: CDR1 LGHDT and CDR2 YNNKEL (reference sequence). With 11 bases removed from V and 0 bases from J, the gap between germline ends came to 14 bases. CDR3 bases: TGTGCCGTGGGAAGCGGTAGCTCCTACGAGCAGTACTTC. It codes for CAVGSGSSYEQYF.

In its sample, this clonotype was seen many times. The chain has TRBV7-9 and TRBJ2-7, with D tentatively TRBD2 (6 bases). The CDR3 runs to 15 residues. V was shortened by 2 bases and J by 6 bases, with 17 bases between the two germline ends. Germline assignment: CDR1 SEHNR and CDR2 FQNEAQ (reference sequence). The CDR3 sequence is CASSLWGDLLSEQYF. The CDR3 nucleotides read TGTGCCAGCAGCTTATGGGGGGACCTTCTTTCCGAGCAGTACTTC. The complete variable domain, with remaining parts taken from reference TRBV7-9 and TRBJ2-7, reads DTGVSQNPRHKITKRGQNVTFRCDPISEHNRLYWYRQTLGQGPEFLTYFQNEAQLEKSRLLSDRFSAERPKGSFSTLEIQRTEQGDSAMYLCASSLWGDLLSEQYFGPGTRLTVT.

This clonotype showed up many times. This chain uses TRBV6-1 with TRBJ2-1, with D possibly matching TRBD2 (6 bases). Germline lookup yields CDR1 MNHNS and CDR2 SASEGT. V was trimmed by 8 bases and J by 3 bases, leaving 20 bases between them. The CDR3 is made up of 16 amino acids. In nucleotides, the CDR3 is TGTGCCAGCGGACCCTATGGCGGGAAGCTCTACAATGAGCAGTTCTTC. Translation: CASGPYGGKLYNEQFF.

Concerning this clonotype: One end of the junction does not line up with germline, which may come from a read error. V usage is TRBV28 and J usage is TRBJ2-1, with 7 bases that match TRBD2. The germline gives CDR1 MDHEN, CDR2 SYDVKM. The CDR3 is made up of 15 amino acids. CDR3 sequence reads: CACSLRRTSLDEQFF. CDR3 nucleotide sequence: TGTGCCTGCAGTTTAAGGAGGACTAGTTTAGATGAGCAGTTCTTC.

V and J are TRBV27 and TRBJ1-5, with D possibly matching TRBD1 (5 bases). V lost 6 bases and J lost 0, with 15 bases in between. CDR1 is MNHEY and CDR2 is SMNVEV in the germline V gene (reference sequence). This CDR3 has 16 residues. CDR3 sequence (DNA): TGTGCCAGCAGAAGAGGGGTACCTTATAGCAATCAGCCCCAGCATTTT. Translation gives CASRRGVPYSNQPQHF.

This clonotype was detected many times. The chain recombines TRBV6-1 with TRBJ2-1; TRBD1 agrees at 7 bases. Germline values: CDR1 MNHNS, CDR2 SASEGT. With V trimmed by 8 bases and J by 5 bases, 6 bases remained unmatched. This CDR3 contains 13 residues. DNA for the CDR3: TGTGCCAGCGGGAGAGACAGGGACAATGAGCAGTTCTTC. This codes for CASGRDRDNEQFF.

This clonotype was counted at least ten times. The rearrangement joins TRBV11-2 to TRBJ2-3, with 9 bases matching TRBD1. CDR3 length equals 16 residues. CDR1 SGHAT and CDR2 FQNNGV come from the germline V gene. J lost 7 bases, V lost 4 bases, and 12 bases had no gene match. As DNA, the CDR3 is TGTGCCAGCAGCTCGGTACCGGGACAGGGTTCGAATACGCAGTATTTT. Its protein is CASSSVPGQGSNTQYF.

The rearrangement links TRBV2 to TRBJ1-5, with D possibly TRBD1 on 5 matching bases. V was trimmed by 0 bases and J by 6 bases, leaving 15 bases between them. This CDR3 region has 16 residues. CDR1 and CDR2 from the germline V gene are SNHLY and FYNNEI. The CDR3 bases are TGTGCCAGCAGTGAAGCGCTTTGGGACGAAACTCAGCCCCAGCATTTT. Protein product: CASSEALWDETQPQHF.

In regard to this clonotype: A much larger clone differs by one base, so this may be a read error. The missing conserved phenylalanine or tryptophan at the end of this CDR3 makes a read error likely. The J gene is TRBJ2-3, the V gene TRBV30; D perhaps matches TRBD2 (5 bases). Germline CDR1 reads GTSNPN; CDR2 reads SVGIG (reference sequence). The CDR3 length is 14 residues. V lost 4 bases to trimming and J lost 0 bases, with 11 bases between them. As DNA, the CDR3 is TGTGCCTGGATAGACCGGACTAGCACAGATACGCAGTATCTT. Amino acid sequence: CAWIDRTSTDTQYL.

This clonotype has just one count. The CDR3 DNA reads as TGTGCCAGCAACGACAGGGGGGGTAGCGTAGCTTTCTTT. This codes for CASNDRGGSVAFF. The chain has TRBV6-1 and TRBJ1-1; 9 bases are a match to TRBD1. The V segment lost 7 bases and the J segment 10 bases; nucleotides outside the gene matches: 10. The CDR3 length is 13 residues. The germline gives CDR1 MNHNS, CDR2 SASEGT.

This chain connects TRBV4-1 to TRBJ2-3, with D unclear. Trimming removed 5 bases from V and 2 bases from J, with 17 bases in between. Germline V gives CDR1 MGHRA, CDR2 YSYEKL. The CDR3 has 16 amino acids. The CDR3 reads CASSSRWAGVTDTQYF. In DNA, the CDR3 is TGCGCCAGCAGCTCCCGATGGGCCGGAGTCACAGATACGCAGTATTTT.

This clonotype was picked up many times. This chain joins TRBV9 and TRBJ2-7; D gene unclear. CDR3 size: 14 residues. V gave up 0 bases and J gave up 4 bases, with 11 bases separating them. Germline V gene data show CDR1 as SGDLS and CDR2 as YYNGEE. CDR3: CASSVDSSMYEQYF. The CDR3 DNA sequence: TGTGCCAGCAGCGTAGATTCCTCCATGTACGAGCAGTACTTC.

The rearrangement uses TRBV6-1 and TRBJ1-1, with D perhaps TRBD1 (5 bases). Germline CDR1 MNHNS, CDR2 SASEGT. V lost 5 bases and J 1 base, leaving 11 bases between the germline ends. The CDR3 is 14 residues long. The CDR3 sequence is CASSPTDRNTEAFF. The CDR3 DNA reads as TGTGCCAGCAGTCCAACCGACAGGAACACTGAAGCTTTCTTT.

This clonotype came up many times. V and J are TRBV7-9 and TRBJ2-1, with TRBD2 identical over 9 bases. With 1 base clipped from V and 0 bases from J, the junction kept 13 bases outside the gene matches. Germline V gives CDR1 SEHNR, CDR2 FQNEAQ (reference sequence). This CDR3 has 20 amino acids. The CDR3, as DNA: TGTGCCAGCAGCTTAGGCACTCTAGCGGGAAGGGGCAGCTCCTACAATGAGCAGTTCTTC. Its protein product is CASSLGTLAGRGSSYNEQFF. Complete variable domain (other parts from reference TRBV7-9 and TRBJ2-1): DTGVSQNPRHKITKRGQNVTFRCDPISEHNRLYWYRQTLGQGPEFLTYFQNEAQLEKSRLLSDRFSAERPKGSFSTLEIQRTEQGDSAMYLCASSLGTLAGRGSSYNEQFFGPGTRLTVL.

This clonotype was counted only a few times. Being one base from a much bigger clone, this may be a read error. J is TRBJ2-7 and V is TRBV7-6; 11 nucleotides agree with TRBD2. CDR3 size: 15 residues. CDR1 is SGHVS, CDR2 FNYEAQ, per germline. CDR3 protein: CASSSGLAVSNEQYF. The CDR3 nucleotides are TGTGCCAGCAGCTCGGGACTAGCGGTCTCCAACGAGCAGTACTTC.

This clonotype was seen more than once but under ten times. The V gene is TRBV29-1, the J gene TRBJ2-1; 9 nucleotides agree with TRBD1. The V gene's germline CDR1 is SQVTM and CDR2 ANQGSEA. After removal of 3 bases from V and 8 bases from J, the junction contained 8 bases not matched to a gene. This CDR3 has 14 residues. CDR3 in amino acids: CSVDGGTGNYEQFF. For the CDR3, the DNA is TGCAGCGTTGATGGGGGGACAGGGAACTATGAGCAGTTCTTC.

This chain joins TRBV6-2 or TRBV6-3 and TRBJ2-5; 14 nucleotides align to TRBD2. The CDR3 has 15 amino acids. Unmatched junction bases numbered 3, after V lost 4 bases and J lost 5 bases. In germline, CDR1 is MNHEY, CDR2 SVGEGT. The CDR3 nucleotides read TGTGCCAGCAGTTCGGGACTAGCGGGAGATGAGACCCAGTACTTC. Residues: CASSSGLAGDETQYF.

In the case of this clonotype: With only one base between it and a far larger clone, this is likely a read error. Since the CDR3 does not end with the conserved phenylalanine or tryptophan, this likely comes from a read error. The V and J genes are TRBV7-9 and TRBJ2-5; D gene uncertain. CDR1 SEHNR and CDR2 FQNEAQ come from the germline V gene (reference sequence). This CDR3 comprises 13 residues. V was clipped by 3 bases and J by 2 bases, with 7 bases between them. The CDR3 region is CASSFRPQETQYL. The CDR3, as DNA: TGTGCCAGCAGCTTCCGGCCTCAAGAGACCCAGTACCTC.

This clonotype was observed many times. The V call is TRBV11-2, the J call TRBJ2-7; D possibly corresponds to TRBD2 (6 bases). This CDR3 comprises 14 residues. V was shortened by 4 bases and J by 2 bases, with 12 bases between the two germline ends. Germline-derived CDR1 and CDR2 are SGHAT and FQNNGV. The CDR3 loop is CASSSGVPPYEQYF. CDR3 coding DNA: TGTGCCAGCAGCTCGGGGGTCCCACCCTACGAGCAGTACTTC.

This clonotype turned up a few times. CDR3 sequence: CASSEIPGTHQETQYF. The CDR3 coding sequence is TGTGCCAGCAGCGAAATCCCCGGTACCCATCAAGAGACCCAGTACTTC. This chain connects TRBV7-9 to TRBJ2-5; D gene ambiguous. The CDR3 sequence is 16 residues long. The V end lost 5 bases, the J end lost 2 bases, and 18 bases lay between the germline ends. Germline V CDR1 and CDR2: SEHNR, FQNEAQ (reference sequence).

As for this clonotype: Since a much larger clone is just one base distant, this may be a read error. The CDR3 region is CASSPPTVSEQFF. The CDR3 DNA follows: TGTGCCAGCTCACCTCCCACAGTGTCCGAGCAGTTCTTC. The chain links TRBV18 to TRBJ2-1; D not resolved. The germline V and J ends were trimmed by 3 bases and 10 bases, with 13 bases remaining between them. The germline V gene encodes CDR1 KGHSH and CDR2 LQKENI. The CDR3 sequence is 13 residues long.

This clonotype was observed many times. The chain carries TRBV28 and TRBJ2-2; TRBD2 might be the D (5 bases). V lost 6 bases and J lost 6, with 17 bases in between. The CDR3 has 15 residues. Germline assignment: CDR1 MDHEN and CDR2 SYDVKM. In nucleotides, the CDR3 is TGTGCCAGCAGCCTCGGGTCCCTCGGGGCCGGGGAGCTGTTTTTT. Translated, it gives CASSLGSLGAGELFF.

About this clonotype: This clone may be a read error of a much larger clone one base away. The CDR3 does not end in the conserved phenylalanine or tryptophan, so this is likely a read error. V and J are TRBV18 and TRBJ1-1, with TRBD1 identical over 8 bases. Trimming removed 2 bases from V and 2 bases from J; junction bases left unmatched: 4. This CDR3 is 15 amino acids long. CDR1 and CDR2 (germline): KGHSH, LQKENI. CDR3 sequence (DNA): TGTGCCAGCTCACCAGACAGGGGCAGTAACACTGAAGCTTTCCTT. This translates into CASSPDRGSNTEAFL.

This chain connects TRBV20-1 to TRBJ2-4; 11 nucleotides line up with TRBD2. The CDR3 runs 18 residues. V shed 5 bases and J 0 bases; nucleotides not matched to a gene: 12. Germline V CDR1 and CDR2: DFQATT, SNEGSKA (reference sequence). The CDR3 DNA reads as TGCAGTGCTGATTCCGGGACTAGCGGAGATGTAGCCAAAAACATTCAGTACTTC. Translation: CSADSGTSGDVAKNIQYF.